These T cell receptor beta chains were read from a single sample in a study of cytomegalovirus exposure and HLA in healthy donors. Using immunoSEQ multiplex PCR, the repertoire was profiled, and TCRdb retains in-frame clones only, with some absent. The table includes fewer than 250,000 clones, about 85% detected once. The specimen sequenced was PBMCs. The origin of the receptors is a human donor in good health. The CDR3 runs from the conserved cysteine through the conserved F or W. The D gene is left open where the match is weak. Clone size is not always given. Where it is, it says once, few, many or a class for expanded clones.

TRBV19,TRBJ2-7,once,TRBD2,TGTGCCAGTAGTAGGGAGACCGGGACTACGAGTTCTTACGAGCAGTACTTC,CASSRETGTTSSYEQYF
TRBV11-1,TRBJ2-5,-,TRBD2,TGTGCCAGCAGCTTGGTTCTGCTAGCGGGAGAGACCCAGTACTTC,CASSLVLLAGETQYF
TRBV5-1,TRBJ2-4,-,-,TGCGCCAGCAATAGCCGAAGGTGGAGGGTTGGGTTCTGGGCCAAAAACATTCAGTACTTC,CASNSRRWRVGFWAKNIQYF
TRBV5-5,TRBJ2-2,-,TRBD2,TGTGCCAGCAGCCACACGAGCGGGAGCAAGGTCGGGGAGCTGTTTTTT,CASSHTSGSKVGELFF
TRBV4-2,TRBJ2-7,-,TRBD2,TGTGCCAGCAGCCAAGATCCCCCGGGACTAGCGGGAGCTAACTACGAGCAGTACTTC,CASSQDPPGLAGANYEQYF
TRBV19,TRBJ2-7,-,-,TGTGCCAGTAGTCGAACCGGCGTCAGGGGGGCTTACGAGCAGTACTTC,CASSRTGVRGAYEQYF
TRBV7-2,TRBJ2-6,once,-,TGTGCCAGCAGCGTAAATCCTGGGGCCAACGTCCTGACTTTC,CASSVNPGANVLTF
TRBV7-9,TRBJ2-3,-,-,TGTGCCAGCACTTTTGAGCGGTCTAGCACAGATACGCAGTATTTT,CASTFERSSTDTQYF
TRBV7-2,TRBJ2-5,-,TRBD2,TGTGCCAGCAGCCCAACCCGACTAGCGGGGAAACAAGAGACCCAGTACTTC,CASSPTRLAGKQETQYF
TRBV2,TRBJ2-2,once,-,TGTGCCAGCAGATACAGAATAGCGAACACCGGGGAGCTGTTTTTT,CASRYRIANTGELFF
TRBV4-1,TRBJ2-1,-,-,TGCGCCAGCAGCCAAGAGTTATGGCAGGGCTACAATGAGCAGTTCTTC,CASSQELWQGYNEQFF
TRBV5-6,TRBJ1-5,-,-,TGTGCCAGCAGCTTGGGCTACCTAAGCAATCAGCCCCAGCATTTT,CASSLGYLSNQPQHF
TRBV27,TRBJ1-2,-,TRBD1,TGTGCCAGCAGGCCCCTTAGGGCCCCAGGGGGTGGCTACACCTTC,CASRPLRAPGGGYTF
TRBV9,TRBJ2-7,-,TRBD2,TGTGCCAGCAGCGTAGGAGGGTTAGCGGGAGTCTACGAGCAGTACTTC,CASSVGGLAGVYEQYF
TRBV19,TRBJ1-5,many,-,TGTGCCAGTAGTCTCAGGGATTTGGGACAGCCCCAGCATTTT,CASSLRDLGQPQHF
TRBV7-3,TRBJ2-3,-,TRBD2,TGTGCCAGCAGCTTAAAGAAAATTCGGGGGAGGGCCGAAGATACGCAGTATTTT,CASSLKKIRGRAEDTQYF
TRBV28,TRBJ2-7,-,TRBD2,TGTGCCAGCAGGCGGGGCGGGAGGGCCTACGAGCAGTACTTC,CASRRGGRAYEQYF
TRBV9,TRBJ2-1,-,-,TGTGCCAGCAGCGTCGGCAGGGGCCTCTACAATGAGCAGTTCTTC,CASSVGRGLYNEQFF
TRBV7-9,TRBJ2-7,-,-,TGTGCCAGCAGCTTAGAGGGTAGCGGTGCCTACGAGCAGTACTTC,CASSLEGSGAYEQYF
TRBV2,TRBJ2-6,-,-,TGTGCCAGCAGTTCAGACTCTGGGGCCAACGTCCTGACTTTC,CASSSDSGANVLTF
TRBV27,TRBJ2-2,-,-,TGTGCCAGCAGTCCCTTTTCGCTATCGAACACCGGGGAGCTGTTTTTT,CASSPFSLSNTGELFF
TRBV19,TRBJ2-7,-,TRBD2,TGTGCCAGTAGTACAGGACTAGCGGGAGGAAACTACGAGCAGTACTTC,CASSTGLAGGNYEQYF
TRBV7-8,TRBJ2-3,few,TRBD2,TGTGCCAGCAGTTGGACTAGCGGGGGCACAGATACGCAGTATTTT,CASSWTSGGTDTQYF
TRBV4-3,TRBJ2-1,few,TRBD2,TGCGCCAGCAGCACCCAACTAGCGGGCAATGAGCAGTTCTTC,CASSTQLAGNEQFF
TRBV7-3,TRBJ2-5,-,-,TGTGCCAGCAGCGCGACACGACAAGAGACCCAGTACTTC,CASSATRQETQYF
TRBV27,TRBJ2-7,-,TRBD2,TGTGCCAGCAGCCTTAGCGGGAGGGCCGCCGAGCAGTACTTC,CASSLSGRAAEQYF
TRBV27,TRBJ1-5,-,TRBD1,TGTGCCGGGGAGCCTACAGGGGAAGCTCAGCCCCAGCATTTT,CAGEPTGEAQPQHF
TRBV19,TRBJ2-4,once,TRBD2,TGTGCCAGTAGTAAGACCGGGACTAGCGGGACCTCTCTAGCCAAAAACATTCAGTACTTC,CASSKTGTSGTSLAKNIQYF
TRBV9,TRBJ2-1,-,TRBD2,TGTGCCAGCAGCGAGACTAGCGGGAGGATTTTCAATGAGCAGTTCTTC,CASSETSGRIFNEQFF
TRBV5-1,TRBJ2-7,-,TRBD2,TGCGCCAGCAGCTTGGGACTAGCGTTCGAGCAGTACTTC,CASSLGLAFEQYF
TRBV5-1,TRBJ1-2,-,-,TGCGCCAGCAGCTTGGGAACAGACGCTAACTATGGCTACACCTTC,CASSLGTDANYGYTF
TRBV10-3,TRBJ2-7,-,-,TGTGCCATCAGTGATGCGTACGAGCAGTACTTC,CAISDAYEQYF
TRBV14,TRBJ2-2,-,-,TGTGCCAGCAGCCAAGATAAGGCAGCGCTCACCGGGGAGCTGTTTTTT,CASSQDKAALTGELFF
TRBV7-2,TRBJ2-7,-,-,TGTGCCAGCAGCGGAATCAGCGGAGTAAACTACGAGCAGTACTTC,CASSGISGVNYEQYF
TRBV10-3,TRBJ1-1,-,TRBD1,TGTGCCATCAGCGACCAGGGGGCCTTGAACACTGAAGCTTTCTTT,CAISDQGALNTEAFF
TRBV14,TRBJ2-1,-,TRBD1,TGTGCCAGCAGCCAAGGCGGGACAGGTCCCTACAATGAGCAGTTCTTC,CASSQGGTGPYNEQFF
TRBV7-9,TRBJ1-3,few,-,TGTTCCAGCAGCTTAGGCGGACATAGCTCTGGAAACACCATATATTTT,CSSSLGGHSSGNTIYF
TRBV10-1,TRBJ2-3,-,-,TGCGCCAGCAGTGGACCCCCCAGACTCCGCACAGATACGCAGTATTTT,CASSGPPRLRTDTQYF
TRBV4-1,TRBJ2-5,-,-,TGCGCCAGCAGCCAAGATAATGCGGGGATCGGGACCCAGTACTTC,CASSQDNAGIGTQYF
TRBV6-5,TRBJ2-7,once,-,TGTGCCAGCAGTTACTCTCAATGGGGAGGTAATTACGAGCAGTACTTC,CASSYSQWGGNYEQYF
TRBV2,TRBJ2-7,-,TRBD1,TGTGCCAGCAGCCCCTGGGAAGGGGGCCTTAACGAGCAGTACTTC,CASSPWEGGLNEQYF
TRBV14,TRBJ2-2,-,TRBD2,TGTGCCAGCAGCCAAGACCGAGGGACTAGCTCCGGCACCGGGGAGCTGTTTTTT,CASSQDRGTSSGTGELFF
TRBV5-1,TRBJ2-1,once,TRBD1,TGCGCCAGCAGCTTTGAGGGGGCGGGTGAGCAGTTCTTC,CASSFEGAGEQFF
TRBV7-7,TRBJ2-1,-,TRBD2,TGTGCTAGCAGCCCTCCTAGCGGGCCATCCTACAATGAGCAGTTCTTC,CASSPPSGPSYNEQFF
TRBV12-5,TRBJ2-7,-,TRBD2,TGTGCTAGTGGTTTGGTAATCACTAGCGCCTCCTACGAGCAGTACTTC,CASGLVITSASYEQYF